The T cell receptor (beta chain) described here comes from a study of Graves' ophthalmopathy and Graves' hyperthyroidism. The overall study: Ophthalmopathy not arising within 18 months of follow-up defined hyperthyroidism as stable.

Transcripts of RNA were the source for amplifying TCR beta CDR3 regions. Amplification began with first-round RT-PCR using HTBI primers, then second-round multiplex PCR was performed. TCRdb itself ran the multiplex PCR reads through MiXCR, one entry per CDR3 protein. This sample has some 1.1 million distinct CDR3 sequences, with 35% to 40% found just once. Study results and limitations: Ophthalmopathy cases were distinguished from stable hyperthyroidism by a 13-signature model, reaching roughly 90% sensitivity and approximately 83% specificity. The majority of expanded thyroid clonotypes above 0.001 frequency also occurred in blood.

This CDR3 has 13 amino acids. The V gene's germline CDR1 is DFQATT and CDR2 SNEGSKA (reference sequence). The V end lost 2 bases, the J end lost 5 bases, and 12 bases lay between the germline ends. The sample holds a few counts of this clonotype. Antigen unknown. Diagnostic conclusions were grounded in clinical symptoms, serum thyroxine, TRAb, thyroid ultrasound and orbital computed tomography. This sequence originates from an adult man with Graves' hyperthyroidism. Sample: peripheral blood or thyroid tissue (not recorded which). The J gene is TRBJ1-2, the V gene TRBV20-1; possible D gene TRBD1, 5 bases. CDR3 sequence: CSARQGDGYGYTF. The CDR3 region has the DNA TGCAGTGCTAGACAGGGAGACGGTTATGGCTACACCTTC.